This passage covers 4 T cell receptor beta chains from one sample sequenced in a study of T cells expressing NK-cell markers. TCRdb reprocessed the 5' RACE reads, with one entry per CDR3 protein and no DNA. This table holds about 430,000 distinct CDR3 sequences. Specimen: blood T cells: a sorted CD56 or NKG2C T cell subset, CD4+ or CD8+ T cells, or bulk PBMC T cells (not recorded which). The receptors were gathered from a woman in her fifties or sixties in good health.

The V gene is TRBV20-1, the J gene TRBJ2-3; TCRdb lists TRBD2, though no DNA is available to test this call. Looked up from germline, CDR1 is DFQATT and CDR2 is SNEGSKA (reference sequence). The CDR3 has 15 amino acids. The CDR3 sequence is CSAGGVLAGTDTQYF.

The chain has TRBV15 and TRBJ2-2; no DNA is available, so the TRBD1 call from TCRdb remains unchecked. The germline gives CDR1 LNHNV, CDR2 YYDKDF (reference sequence). This CDR3 contains 15 residues. CDR3 region: CATSDQGLITGELFF. The variable domain in full, with the rest retrieved from reference TRBV15 and TRBJ2-2, is DAMVIQNPRYQVTQFGKPVTLSCSQTLNHNVMYWYQQKSSQAPKLLFHYYDKDFNNEADTPDNFQSRRPNTSFCFLDIRSPGLGDTAMYLCATSDQGLITGELFFGEGSRLTVL.

Here the CDR3 reads CASSFKGWEIEQYF. V and J are TRBV7-9 and TRBJ2-7. The CDR3 sequence is 14 residues long. Germline V lookup: CDR1 SEHNR, CDR2 FQNEAQ (reference sequence).

This chain's CDR3 is CATSDLSSRGNEQFF. This sequence joins TRBV24-1 and TRBJ2-1; TCRdb designates TRBD1, a call that cannot be tested without DNA. CDR1 and CDR2 (germline): KGHDR, SFDVKD. This CDR3 has 15 residues.